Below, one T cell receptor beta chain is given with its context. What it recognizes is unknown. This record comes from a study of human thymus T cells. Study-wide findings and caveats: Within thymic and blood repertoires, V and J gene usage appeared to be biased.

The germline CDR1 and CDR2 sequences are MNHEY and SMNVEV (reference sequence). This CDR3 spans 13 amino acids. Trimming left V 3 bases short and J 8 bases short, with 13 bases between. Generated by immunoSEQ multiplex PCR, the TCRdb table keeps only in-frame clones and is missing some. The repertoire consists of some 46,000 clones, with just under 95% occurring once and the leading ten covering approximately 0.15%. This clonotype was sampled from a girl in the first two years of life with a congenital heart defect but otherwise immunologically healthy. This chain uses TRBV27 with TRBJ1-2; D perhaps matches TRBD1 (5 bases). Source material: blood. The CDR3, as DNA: TGTGCCAGCAGTTTCAATGGGGGGTCGGGCTACACCTTC. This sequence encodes CASSFNGGSGYTF.